The clone carrying this T cell receptor (beta chain) has just a few counts. The sample originates from a study of regulatory T cells in long-lasting Graves disease. At the level of the study: Persistent cases were those of Graves' disease that involved over 5 years of antithyroid drugs with positive TSH receptor antibodies.

Time point noted: persistent/refractory GD, antithyroid drugs over 5 years with positive TRAb. The TCR library used RNA extracted from PBMCs. In building TCR beta libraries, iRepertoire HTBI primers were used together with Arm-PCR of CDR3 regions. TCRdb used MiXCR to reprocess the multiplex PCR reads, holding one entry per CDR3 protein. The sample lists 360,000 or so distinct CDR3 sequences, 20% to 25% occurring once. Germline values: CDR1 SGHNT, CDR2 YYREEE (reference sequence). This CDR3 contains 15 residues. The V and J ends lost 4 bases and 0 bases respectively, with 13 bases between them. This TCR was sampled from a woman in her thirties or forties with Graves disease. The sample in question was peripheral blood mononuclear cells (PBMCs), obtained when the disease was refractory, from a patient treated with antithyroid drugs. This chain joins TRBV5-4 and TRBJ1-1; a possible D gene is TRBD1 (5 bases). The CDR3 region has the DNA TGTGCCAGCAGCAAGCGACAGACTATGAACACTGAAGCTTTCTTT. As protein: CASSKRQTMNTEAFF.